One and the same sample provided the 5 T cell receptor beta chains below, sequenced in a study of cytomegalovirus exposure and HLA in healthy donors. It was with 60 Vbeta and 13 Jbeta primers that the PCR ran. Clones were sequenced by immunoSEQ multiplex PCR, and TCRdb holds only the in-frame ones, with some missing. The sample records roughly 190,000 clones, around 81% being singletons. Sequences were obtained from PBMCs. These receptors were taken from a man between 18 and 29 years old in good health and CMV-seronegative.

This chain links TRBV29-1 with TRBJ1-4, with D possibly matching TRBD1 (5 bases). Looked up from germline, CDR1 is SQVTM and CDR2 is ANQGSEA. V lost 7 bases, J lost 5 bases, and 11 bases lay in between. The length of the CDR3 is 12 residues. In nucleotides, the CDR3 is TGCAGCGCGGCAGGGCCGAATGAAAAACTGTTTTTT. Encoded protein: CSAAGPNEKLFF.

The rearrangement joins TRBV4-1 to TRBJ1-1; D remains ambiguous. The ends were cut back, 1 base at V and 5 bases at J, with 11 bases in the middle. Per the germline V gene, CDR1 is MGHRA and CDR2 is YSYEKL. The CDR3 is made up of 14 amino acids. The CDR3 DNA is TGCGCCAGCAGCCAAGTCGAGGATTCGACTGAAGCTTTCTTT. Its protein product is CASSQVEDSTEAFF.

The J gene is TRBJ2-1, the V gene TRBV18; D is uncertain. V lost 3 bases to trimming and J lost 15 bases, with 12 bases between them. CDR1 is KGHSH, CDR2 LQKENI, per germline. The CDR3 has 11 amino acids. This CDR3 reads CASSPEFIPFF. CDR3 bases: TGTGCCAGCTCACCTGAGTTTATTCCGTTCTTC.

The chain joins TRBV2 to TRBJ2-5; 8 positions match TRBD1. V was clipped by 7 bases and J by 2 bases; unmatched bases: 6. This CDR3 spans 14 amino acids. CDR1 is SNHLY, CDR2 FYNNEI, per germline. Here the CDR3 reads CASTGTGRQETQYF. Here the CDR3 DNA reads TGTGCCAGCACCGGGACAGGTAGACAAGAGACCCAGTACTTC.

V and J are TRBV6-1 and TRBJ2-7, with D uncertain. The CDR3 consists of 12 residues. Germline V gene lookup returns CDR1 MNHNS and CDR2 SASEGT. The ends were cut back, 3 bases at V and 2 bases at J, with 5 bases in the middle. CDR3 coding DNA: TGTGCCAGCAGTGACATCCCCTACGAGCAGTACTTC. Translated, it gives CASSDIPYEQYF.